Listed below are T cell receptor beta chains from one sample, sequenced in a study of T cells in Graves' hyperthyroidism and ophthalmopathy. TCRdb recomputed calls from the multiplex PCR reads with MiXCR, one row per CDR3 protein. The sample yields under 450,000 distinct CDR3 sequences, about 15% seen once. The sample was blood. These receptors all stem from a woman between 18 and 29 years old with Graves' hyperthyroidism. The CDR3 runs from the conserved cysteine through the conserved F or W. The order of the fields is CDR3 protein, CDR3 DNA, J gene, V gene, clone size, D gene. The D gene is left open where the match is weak. For some rows the clone size is stated as once, few or many, or as a class when expanded; others skip it.

CDR3 protein: CASSLVSGETQYF
CDR3 DNA: TGTGCCAGCAGCTTAGTATCTGGAGAGACCCAGTACTTC
J gene: TRBJ2-5
V gene: TRBV7-9
clone size: few
D gene: .

CDR3 protein: CASSASGARGEKLFF
CDR3 DNA: TGTGCCAGCAGCGCCTCCGGGGCCCGGGGTGAAAAACTGTTTTTT
J gene: TRBJ1-4
V gene: TRBV9
clone size: many
D gene: .

CDR3 protein: CASSLTGQGAYEQYF
CDR3 DNA: TGTGCCAGCAGCTTAACCGGACAGGGGGCCTACGAGCAGTACTTC
J gene: TRBJ2-7
V gene: TRBV7-2
clone size: many
D gene: TRBD1

CDR3 protein: CASSTGRGDSPLHF
CDR3 DNA: TGCGCCAGCAGCACCGGACGGGGGGATTCACCCCTCCACTTT
J gene: TRBJ1-6
V gene: TRBV5-1
clone size: many
D gene: .

CDR3 protein: CASSQPGGELFF
CDR3 DNA: TGTGCCAGCAGCCAGCCAGGAGGAGAGCTGTTTTTT
J gene: TRBJ2-2
V gene: TRBV3-1
clone size: many
D gene: .

CDR3 protein: CANPTGVNTEAFF
CDR3 DNA: TGTGCCAATCCTACAGGGGTGAACACTGAAGCTTTCTTT
J gene: TRBJ1-1
V gene: TRBV2
clone size: many
D gene: TRBD1

CDR3 protein: CASSFGQDRLYSNQPQHF
CDR3 DNA: TGTGCCAGCAGTTTCGGACAGGATCGACTTTATAGCAATCAGCCCCAGCATTTT
J gene: TRBJ1-5
V gene: TRBV12-3/TRBV12-4
clone size: many
D gene: TRBD1

CDR3 protein: CASSQDWQGLNRQETQYF
CDR3 DNA: TGTGCCAGCAGCCAAGATTGGCAGGGGCTCAATAGGCAAGAGACCCAGTACTTC
J gene: TRBJ2-5
V gene: TRBV14
clone size: .
D gene: .

CDR3 protein: CSARVTSASSYNEQFF
CDR3 DNA: TGCAGTGCTAGAGTGACTAGCGCTAGCTCCTACAATGAGCAGTTCTTC
J gene: TRBJ2-1
V gene: TRBV20-1
clone size: many
D gene: TRBD2

CDR3 protein: CASSPGTGAAGGYTF
CDR3 DNA: TGTGCCAGCAGCCCGGGGACAGGCGCCGCAGGTGGCTACACCTTC
J gene: TRBJ1-2
V gene: TRBV3-1
clone size: many
D gene: TRBD1

CDR3 protein: CASSQTGYANTEAFF
CDR3 DNA: TGTGCCAGCAGCCAAACAGGGTACGCGAACACTGAAGCTTTCTTT
J gene: TRBJ1-1
V gene: TRBV3-1
clone size: many
D gene: .

CDR3 protein: CATRDRNSYNEQFF
CDR3 DNA: TGTGCCACCAGGGACCGAAACTCCTACAATGAGCAGTTCTTC
J gene: TRBJ2-1
V gene: TRBV24-1
clone size: many
D gene: .

CDR3 protein: CASSVDRTEPYGYTF
CDR3 DNA: TGTGCCAGCAGCGTAGATAGGACAGAACCGTATGGCTACACCTTC
J gene: TRBJ1-2
V gene: TRBV9
clone size: .
D gene: .

CDR3 protein: CASRRGPRFEAQHF
CDR3 DNA: TGTGCCAGCAGAAGAGGGCCGAGGTTTGAGGCCCAGCATTTT
J gene: TRBJ1-5
V gene: TRBV6-1
clone size: few
D gene: .

CDR3 protein: CATRQEQETQYF
CDR3 DNA: TGTGCCACTCGACAGGAGCAAGAGACCCAGTACTTC
J gene: TRBJ2-5
V gene: TRBV6-1
clone size: many
D gene: .

CDR3 protein: CASSPGTGKYYEQYF
CDR3 DNA: TGTGCCAGCAGCCCCGGGACAGGGAAATACTACGAGCAGTACTTC
J gene: TRBJ2-7
V gene: TRBV7-9
clone size: many
D gene: TRBD1

CDR3 protein: CASSPTGGGPSYNEQFF
CDR3 DNA: TGTGCCAGCTCACCCACTGGCGGGGGCCCTTCGTACAATGAGCAGTTCTTC
J gene: TRBJ2-1
V gene: TRBV18
clone size: many
D gene: .

CDR3 protein: CASSLGLAACNEQFF
CDR3 DNA: TGTGCCAGCAGCTTAGGCCTAGCGGCCTGCAATGAGCAGTTCTTC
J gene: TRBJ2-1
V gene: TRBV11-3
clone size: once
D gene: TRBD2

CDR3 protein: CASSPIGGSNQPQHF
CDR3 DNA: TGTGCCAGCAGTCCCATCGGTGGGAGCAATCAGCCCCAGCATTTT
J gene: TRBJ1-5
V gene: TRBV28
clone size: many
D gene: .

CDR3 protein: CASSLDWDRLGWEQFF
CDR3 DNA: TGTGCCAGCAGCTTAGATTGGGATCGGTTAGGATGGGAGCAGTTCTTC
J gene: TRBJ2-1
V gene: TRBV11-2
clone size: many
D gene: .

CDR3 protein: CASSPTGGNSYEQYF
CDR3 DNA: TGCGCCAGCAGCCCGACAGGGGGGAACTCCTACGAGCAGTACTTC
J gene: TRBJ2-7
V gene: TRBV5-1
clone size: many
D gene: TRBD1

CDR3 protein: CASLGAGAGETQYF
CDR3 DNA: TGTGCCAGCCTTGGAGCGGGAGCTGGTGAGACCCAGTACTTC
J gene: TRBJ2-5
V gene: TRBV3-1
clone size: many
D gene: TRBD2

CDR3 protein: CASSSRPGELFF
CDR3 DNA: TGTGCCAGCAGTTCACGCCCCGGGGAGCTGTTTTTT
J gene: TRBJ2-2
V gene: TRBV3-1
clone size: many
D gene: .

CDR3 protein: CASSVRGDGMGEGEQFF
CDR3 DNA: TGTGCCAGCAGCGTTAGGGGTGACGGCATGGGGGAAGGTGAGCAGTTCTTC
J gene: TRBJ2-1
V gene: TRBV9
clone size: many
D gene: .

CDR3 protein: CASRDISSGNTIYF
CDR3 DNA: TGTGCCAGCCGGGACATCTCCTCTGGAAACACCATATATTTT
J gene: TRBJ1-3
V gene: TRBV6-1
clone size: many
D gene: .

CDR3 protein: CASSGQGPNTGELFF
CDR3 DNA: TGTGCCAGCAGCGGACAGGGCCCGAACACCGGGGAGCTGTTTTTT
J gene: TRBJ2-2
V gene: TRBV6-1
clone size: .
D gene: TRBD1

CDR3 protein: CASSFGRLHRGNNQPQHF
CDR3 DNA: TGTGCCAGCAGCTTTGGGCGGTTACACAGGGGGAACAATCAGCCCCAGCATTTT
J gene: TRBJ1-5
V gene: TRBV5-8
clone size: few
D gene: TRBD1

CDR3 protein: CASSPQVSGIGNEQFF
CDR3 DNA: TGTGCCAGCAGCCCACAAGTTAGCGGGATCGGGAATGAGCAGTTCTTC
J gene: TRBJ2-1
V gene: TRBV3-1
clone size: many
D gene: TRBD2

CDR3 protein: CASSLDGTDPLEQYF
CDR3 DNA: TGCGCCAGCAGCTTGGACGGGACAGACCCTCTCGAGCAGTACTTC
J gene: TRBJ2-7
V gene: TRBV5-1
clone size: .
D gene: TRBD1

CDR3 protein: CASSSDGTSTDTQYF
CDR3 DNA: TGTGCCAGCAGCTCGGACGGGACAAGCACAGATACGCAGTATTTT
J gene: TRBJ2-3
V gene: TRBV7-2
clone size: many
D gene: .

CDR3 protein: CASSIAGNTGELFF
CDR3 DNA: TGTGCCAGTAGTATCGCAGGGAACACCGGGGAGCTGTTTTTT
J gene: TRBJ2-2
V gene: TRBV19
clone size: few
D gene: .

CDR3 protein: CASSYQRNQPQHF
CDR3 DNA: TGTGCCAGCAGTTACCAGCGGAATCAGCCCCAGCATTTT
J gene: TRBJ1-5
V gene: TRBV6-5
clone size: many
D gene: .

CDR3 protein: CSALGGRTSYEQYF
CDR3 DNA: TGCAGTGCCCTAGGCGGGAGGACCTCCTACGAGCAGTACTTC
J gene: TRBJ2-7
V gene: TRBV20-1
clone size: many
D gene: TRBD2

CDR3 protein: CATSRGLAFETQYF
CDR3 DNA: TGTGCCACCAGCAGAGGGCTAGCGTTTGAGACCCAGTACTTC
J gene: TRBJ2-5
V gene: TRBV15
clone size: .
D gene: .

CDR3 protein: CASSTPGTSGRGYNEQFF
CDR3 DNA: TGCGCCAGCAGTACTCCCGGGACTAGCGGGAGGGGATACAATGAGCAGTTCTTC
J gene: TRBJ2-1
V gene: TRBV10-2
clone size: once
D gene: TRBD2

CDR3 protein: CASSSPSTGAVYEQYF
CDR3 DNA: TGTGCCAGCAGTTCCCCTTCGACAGGGGCCGTCTACGAGCAGTACTTC
J gene: TRBJ2-7
V gene: TRBV12-3/TRBV12-4
clone size: many
D gene: TRBD1

CDR3 protein: CASKVFNTGELFF
CDR3 DNA: TGTGCCAGCAAGGTCTTCAACACCGGGGAGCTGTTTTTT
J gene: TRBJ2-2
V gene: TRBV2
clone size: many
D gene: .

CDR3 protein: CASSGRQPSEAEAFF
CDR3 DNA: TGTGCCAGCAGTGGACGACAACCCTCTGAGGCTGAAGCTTTCTTT
J gene: TRBJ1-1
V gene: TRBV6-1
clone size: .
D gene: .

CDR3 protein: CASSRYWVRTGIYGYTF
CDR3 DNA: TGTGCCAGTTCGCGGTATTGGGTCCGGACAGGTATCTATGGCTACACCTTC
J gene: TRBJ1-2
V gene: TRBV19
clone size: .
D gene: TRBD1

CDR3 protein: CASGSRAESRLSEQFF
CDR3 DNA: TGTGCCAGCGGAAGCCGGGCTGAAAGCCGCCTAAGTGAGCAGTTCTTC
J gene: TRBJ2-1
V gene: TRBV6-1
clone size: many
D gene: .

CDR3 protein: CASRAGGPASSLYNEQFF
CDR3 DNA: TGTGCCAGCAGAGCGGGGGGGCCTGCCAGTTCCCTCTACAATGAGCAGTTCTTC
J gene: TRBJ2-1
V gene: TRBV25-1
clone size: .
D gene: TRBD2

CDR3 protein: CASSRGPKEGYEQYF
CDR3 DNA: TGCGCCAGCAGCCGGGGACCAAAAGAGGGCTACGAGCAGTACTTC
J gene: TRBJ2-7
V gene: TRBV5-1
clone size: .
D gene: .

CDR3 protein: CASAPGRAYEQYF
CDR3 DNA: TGTGCCAGCGCGCCGGGCCGTGCCTACGAGCAGTACTTC
J gene: TRBJ2-7
V gene: TRBV19
clone size: few
D gene: .

CDR3 protein: CASSGDRPPYEQYF
CDR3 DNA: TGTGCCAGCTCGGGGGACAGACCACCTTACGAGCAGTACTTC
J gene: TRBJ2-7
V gene: TRBV18
clone size: many
D gene: TRBD1

CDR3 protein: CASSEPGSYNSPLHF
CDR3 DNA: TGTGCCAGCAGTGAACCGGGTTCCTATAATTCACCCCTCCACTTT
J gene: TRBJ1-6
V gene: TRBV6-1
clone size: many
D gene: .

CDR3 protein: CASSHGAKGRSGELFF
CDR3 DNA: TGCGCCAGCAGCCATGGGGCAAAAGGAAGGTCCGGGGAGCTGTTTTTT
J gene: TRBJ2-2
V gene: TRBV4-1
clone size: many
D gene: .

CDR3 protein: CASSPNRNSPLHF
CDR3 DNA: TGTGCCAGCTCACCAAACAGGAATTCACCCCTCCACTTT
J gene: TRBJ1-6
V gene: TRBV18
clone size: many
D gene: .

CDR3 protein: CASSSVPRRETQYF
CDR3 DNA: TGTGCCAGCAGTTCAGTCCCTAGGAGGGAGACCCAGTACTTC
J gene: TRBJ2-5
V gene: TRBV28
clone size: many
D gene: .

CDR3 protein: CASSPGQGIFFGYTF
CDR3 DNA: TGTGCCAGCAGTCCGGGACAGGGGATTTTTTTTGGCTACACCTTC
J gene: TRBJ1-2
V gene: TRBV27
clone size: many
D gene: TRBD1

CDR3 protein: CASSLDDRWTDTQYF
CDR3 DNA: TGTGCCAGCAGCTTAGATGACCGGTGGACAGATACGCAGTATTTT
J gene: TRBJ2-3
V gene: TRBV7-2
clone size: many
D gene: .

CDR3 protein: CASSEGGYPNTGELFF
CDR3 DNA: TGTGCCAGCAGTGAAGGGGGCTACCCGAACACCGGGGAGCTGTTTTTT
J gene: TRBJ2-2
V gene: TRBV2
clone size: many
D gene: .

CDR3 protein: CATSDVTSGQETQYF
CDR3 DNA: TGTGCCACCAGTGACGTGACTAGCGGCCAAGAGACCCAGTACTTC
J gene: TRBJ2-5
V gene: TRBV24-1
clone size: many
D gene: TRBD2

CDR3 protein: CASRWDRGTGNQPQHF
CDR3 DNA: TGTGCCAGCCGATGGGACAGGGGGACTGGCAATCAGCCCCAGCATTTT
J gene: TRBJ1-5
V gene: TRBV6-1
clone size: many
D gene: TRBD1